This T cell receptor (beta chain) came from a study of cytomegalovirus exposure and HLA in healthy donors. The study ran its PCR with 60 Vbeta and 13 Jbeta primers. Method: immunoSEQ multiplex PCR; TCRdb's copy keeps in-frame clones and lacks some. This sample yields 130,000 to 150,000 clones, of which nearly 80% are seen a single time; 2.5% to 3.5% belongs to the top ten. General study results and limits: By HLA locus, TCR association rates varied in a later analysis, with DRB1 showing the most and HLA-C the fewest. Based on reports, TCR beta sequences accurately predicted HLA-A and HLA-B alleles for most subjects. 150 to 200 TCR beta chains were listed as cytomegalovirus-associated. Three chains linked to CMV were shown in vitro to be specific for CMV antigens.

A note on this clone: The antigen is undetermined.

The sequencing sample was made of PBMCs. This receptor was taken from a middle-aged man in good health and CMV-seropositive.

In DNA, the CDR3 is TGTGCCAGCAGTGACCGCAGACACTCTGGAAACACCATATATTTT. It codes for CASSDRRHSGNTIYF. V is TRBV25-1 and J is TRBJ1-3; D uncertain. The CDR3 contains 15 residues. Germline V gene lookup returns CDR1 MGHDK and CDR2 SYGVNS. The germline V and J ends were trimmed by 3 bases and 0 bases, with 9 bases remaining between them.